A single sample gave rise to the 2 T cell receptor beta chains below, sequenced in a study of CD8 T cells in Susac syndrome. RNA, at about 0.45 to 1 ug, was reverse transcribed with random hexamers. From the immunoSEQ multiplex PCR reads, TCRdb called clonotypes with MiXCR, one entry per CDR3 protein. The sample records 400,000 to 550,000 distinct CDR3 sequences, around 85% being singletons. The sequenced sample consisted of CD8+ T cells from PBMCs. These receptors all come from a human donor with multiple sclerosis.

The DNA for the CDR3 is TGTGCTAGTGGCTCCTCGACTAGCGGGATGACCGGGGAGCTGTTTTTT. Translation: CASGSSTSGMTGELFF. V is TRBV12-5 and J is TRBJ2-2, with 11 bases matching TRBD2. Germline V gene data show CDR1 as LGHNT and CDR2 as FRNRAP. The CDR3 sequence is 16 residues long. Trimming took 6 bases from V and 5 from J; bases not matched to a gene: 8.

The chain joins TRBV10-1 to TRBJ2-3, with 9 nucleotides matching TRBD2. V lost 2 bases to trimming and J lost 0 bases; unmatched junction nucleotides: 3. This CDR3 comprises 16 residues. Germline CDR1 is WNHNN and CDR2 is SYGVQD (reference sequence). The chain's CDR3 is CASSEASGASTDTQYF. CDR3 coding DNA: TGCGCCAGCAGTGAGGCTAGCGGGGCGAGCACAGATACGCAGTATTTT.